This T cell receptor (beta chain) emerged from a study of PD-L1 blockade in urothelial cancer. Sequenced by immunoSEQ multiplex PCR; TCRdb stores in-frame clones only, minus some. The sample lists approximately 72,000 clones, around 86% occurring once. The V gene lost 0 bases and the J gene lost 0 bases, with 13 bases spanning the gap. This CDR3 spans 16 amino acids. Looked up from germline, CDR1 is GTSNPN and CDR2 is SVGIG (reference sequence). The time point here: pretreatment peripheral blood. Sequencing was performed on PBMCs, taken around atezolizumab (anti-PD-L1) treatment. The rearrangement links TRBV30 to TRBJ2-3; maybe TRBD1 (6 bases). This receptor was taken from a man in his 60s with urothelial cancer. Here the CDR3 DNA reads TGTGCCTGGAGTGTACCCCGGACAGCCAGCACAGATACGCAGTATTTT. Its protein is CAWSVPRTASTDTQYF.